Shown below are 26 T cell receptor beta chains from a single sample sequenced in a study of cytomegalovirus exposure and HLA in healthy donors. The PCR ran on 60 Vbeta and 13 Jbeta primers. The repertoire was sequenced with immunoSEQ multiplex PCR; TCRdb's copy has only in-frame clones and lacks some. The table lists 70,000 to 95,000 clones, roughly 77% of them singletons. Material for sequencing was PBMCs. Receptors were obtained from a middle-aged woman in good health and CMV-seropositive.

The chain combines TRBV30 with TRBJ1-6; TRBD1 matches 8 bases. V lost 5 bases and J lost 7; bases outside the gene matches: 10. The CDR3 spans 15 residues. Germline CDR1 is GTSNPN and CDR2 is SVGIG (reference sequence). CDR3 DNA sequence: TGTGCCTGGCTAACCCGCCGACAGGGGAATTCACCCCTCCACTTT. It is translated as CAWLTRRQGNSPLHF.

This clone has just a few counts. This chain links TRBV29-1 with TRBJ2-7, with a weak D call TRBD1 (7 bases). CDR1 and CDR2 from the germline V gene are SQVTM and ANQGSEA. The CDR3 runs 12 residues. Trimming removed 7 bases at V and 3 bases at J, with 13 bases between. The CDR3 here is CSARDSSYEQYF. The CDR3 nucleotides are TGCAGCGCGCGGGACAGTAGCTACGAGCAGTACTTC.

CDR3 sequence: CASSEQGRGRNIQYF. For the CDR3, the DNA is TGTGCCAGCAGCGAACAGGGGCGAGGTAGAAACATTCAGTACTTC. The chain is built from TRBV5-6 and TRBJ2-4, with TRBD1 matching 7 bases. This CDR3 comprises 15 residues. The ends lost 4 bases at V and 6 bases at J; junction bases unmatched: 10. Germline-derived CDR1 and CDR2 are SGHDT and YYEEEE.

V and J are TRBV9 and TRBJ2-7, with 8 nucleotides matching TRBD1. Germline V gene sequence: CDR1 SGDLS, CDR2 YYNGEE. CDR3 length: 16 amino acids. Trimming cost V 1 base and J 7 bases; bases outside gene matches: 13. CDR3 loop: CASSVSSGGVREEQYF. In DNA form, the CDR3 reads TGTGCCAGCAGCGTAAGTTCAGGGGGCGTTAGAGAGGAGCAGTACTTC.

The chain carries TRBV30 and TRBJ1-1; unclear D gene. Trimming left V 2 bases short and J 2 bases short, with 9 bases between. Germline V CDR1 and CDR2: GTSNPN, SVGIG (reference sequence). CDR3 length: 13 amino acids. The CDR3 bases are TGTGCCTGGAGTCACCCAGGAAACACTGAAGCTTTCTTT. Its protein is CAWSHPGNTEAFF.

The genes are TRBV15 and TRBJ2-7; the D gene is possibly TRBD2 (6 bases). The CDR3 is 15 residues long. CDR1 and CDR2 from the germline V gene are LNHNV and YYDKDF (reference sequence). The V end lost 2 bases, the J end lost 2 bases, and 13 bases lay between the germline ends. The CDR3 DNA reads as TGTGCCACCAGCAGACGCGGGACGGGGACCTACGAGCAGTACTTC. As protein: CATSRRGTGTYEQYF.

V gene TRBV4-3 combines with J gene TRBJ1-1, with unresolved D. The CDR3 has 17 amino acids. Germline assignment: CDR1 LGHNA and CDR2 YSLEER. The V gene lost 2 bases and the J gene lost 4 bases, with 20 bases spanning the gap. The CDR3 DNA follows: TGCGCCAGCAGCCAACACCCCAGTAGCAAGGTGGGCACTGAAGCTTTCTTT. This translates into CASSQHPSSKVGTEAFF.

The chain couples TRBV5-1 to TRBJ2-7; 7 bases are a match to TRBD2. In germline, CDR1 is SGHRS, CDR2 YFSETQ. V lost 0 bases to trimming and J lost 7 bases; unmatched junction nucleotides: 10. The CDR3 spans 15 residues. CDR3 amino acids: CASSLGGRLGGEQYF. The CDR3 DNA is TGCGCCAGCAGCTTGGGTGGCCGCTTGGGGGGGGAGCAGTACTTC.

This clone showed up just once. The V gene is TRBV7-9, the J gene TRBJ2-5, with D possibly being TRBD1 (8 bases). Deletions cut 5 bases from V and 6 bases from J, with 16 bases between. This CDR3 is built from 14 residues. Germline lookup yields CDR1 SEHNR and CDR2 FQNEAQ (reference sequence). The CDR3 bases are TGTGCCAGCAGCCGCGGACAGGGAGGGCAGACCCAGTACTTC. It yields the protein CASSRGQGGQTQYF.

The gene calls are TRBV29-1 and TRBJ2-1, with D possibly matching TRBD1 (5 bases). V was pared by 5 bases and J by 0 bases, with 11 bases between. Germline V gives CDR1 SQVTM, CDR2 ANQGSEA. CDR3 length equals 14 residues. Here the CDR3 reads CSVPREGSYNEQFF. The DNA of the CDR3 is TGCAGCGTTCCCAGGGAAGGCTCCTACAATGAGCAGTTCTTC.

J is TRBJ2-7 and V is TRBV10-1; TRBD1 matches at 10 bases. V gave up 7 bases and J gave up 5 bases; unmatched junction bases: 17. From germline, CDR1 is WNHNN and CDR2 SYGVQD (reference sequence). This CDR3 is built from 17 residues. The CDR3 DNA sequence: TGCGCCAGCACAGAGGGGGATCGGGGGACAGGGGTCCACGAGCAGTACTTC. Protein: CASTEGDRGTGVHEQYF.

The chain links TRBV2 to TRBJ2-3, with 8 nucleotides matching TRBD1. Trimming cost V 6 bases and J 4 bases; bases outside gene matches: 9. The CDR3 has 15 amino acids. Germline lookup yields CDR1 SNHLY and CDR2 FYNNEI. The CDR3 DNA reads as TGTGCCAGCAGCCCCGGGACAGGTAGCGCAGATACGCAGTATTTT. Residues: CASSPGTGSADTQYF.

The chain recombines TRBV6-1 with TRBJ1-2; maybe TRBD1 (6 bases). Germline V gene sequence: CDR1 MNHNS, CDR2 SASEGT. The CDR3 runs 13 residues. The V end was cut by 3 bases, the J end by 9 bases, with 14 bases between. The CDR3 protein is CASSEGGRGSYTF. CDR3 in DNA: TGTGCCAGCAGTGAGGGGGGGCGGGGTAGCTACACCTTC.

This chain joins TRBV15 and TRBJ1-4; D not resolved. V lost 9 bases, J lost 8 bases, and 19 bases lay in between. Germline loops: CDR1 LNHNV, CDR2 YYDKDF (reference sequence). The CDR3 is made up of 14 amino acids. The CDR3 spells CATRGAGSYEKLFF. As DNA, the CDR3 is TGTGCCACACGGGGAGCCGGGTCCTACGAAAAACTGTTTTTT.

V is TRBV6-5 and J is TRBJ1-1; D gene unclear. The CDR3 is 15 residues long. Trimming removed 0 bases from V and 0 bases from J, with 8 bases in between. CDR1 and CDR2 from the germline V gene are MNHEY and SVGAGI. The CDR3 sequence: CASSYSKQLNTEAFF. The CDR3 DNA sequence: TGTGCCAGCAGTTACTCGAAACAGCTGAACACTGAAGCTTTCTTT.

This rearrangement joins TRBV10-3 to TRBJ2-7, with D tentatively TRBD2 (6 bases). Per the germline V gene, CDR1 is ENHRY and CDR2 is SYGVKD. CDR3 size: 13 residues. V lost 6 bases and J lost 2, with 11 bases in between. The CDR3 DNA follows: TGTGCCATCAGATCTAGCGATACCTACGAGCAGTACTTC. Its protein is CAIRSSDTYEQYF.

V is TRBV28 and J is TRBJ1-4; 11 bases are shared with TRBD1. The CDR3 runs 17 residues. With V trimmed by 6 bases and J by 14 bases, 20 bases remained unmatched. Germline V CDR1 and CDR2: MDHEN, SYDVKM. The CDR3 sequence: CASSPTGTGTGGFNLFF. DNA of the CDR3: TGTGCCAGCAGCCCGACCGGCACCGGGACAGGGGGTTTTAATCTGTTTTTT.

This clone was found once. The V call is TRBV7-9, the J call TRBJ1-6; D not resolved. This CDR3 is 13 amino acids long. V dropped 3 bases and J dropped 6 bases, with 6 bases sitting between them. Germline CDR1 is SEHNR and CDR2 is FQNEAQ (reference sequence). The CDR3 sequence is CASSLGSNSPLHF. The CDR3 nucleotides read TGTGCCAGCAGCTTGGGGAGTAATTCACCCCTCCACTTT.

V gene TRBV5-1 combines with J gene TRBJ2-2, with TRBD2 as a possible D gene (6 bases). V dropped 0 bases and J dropped 0 bases, with 6 bases sitting between them. Germline CDR1 SGHRS, CDR2 YFSETQ. The CDR3 runs 15 residues. The chain's CDR3 is CASSLGGTNTGELFF. The CDR3, as DNA: TGCGCCAGCAGCTTGGGCGGGACGAACACCGGGGAGCTGTTTTTT.

The CDR3 loop is CASSPYMDRGKAYEQYF. The CDR3 region has the DNA TGCGCCAGCAGCCCCTACATGGACAGGGGAAAAGCCTACGAGCAGTACTTC. The chain employs TRBV5-1 and TRBJ2-7, with 9 bases aligning to TRBD1. The CDR3 spans 17 residues. Germline assignment: CDR1 SGHRS and CDR2 YFSETQ. The trim removed 4 bases at V and 2 bases at J, leaving 13 bases unmatched.

V and J are TRBV5-1 and TRBJ2-5; 7 bases map to TRBD1. The J call is uncertain, as TRBJ2-7 better fits the DNA end. There are 12 residues in the CDR3. Germline values: CDR1 SGHRS, CDR2 YFSETQ. The CDR3: CASSPTGNEQYF. CDR3 DNA sequence: TGCGCCAGCAGCCCGACAGGGAACGAGCAGTACTTC.

The V gene is TRBV30, the J gene TRBJ2-1, with TRBD2 identical over 11 bases. CDR1 and CDR2 from the germline V gene are GTSNPN and SVGIG (reference sequence). The CDR3 is 18 amino acids. V lost 3 bases and J lost 8; bases outside the gene matches: 18. CDR3 amino acids: CAWSREIILAGVGDEQFF. CDR3 nucleotide sequence: TGTGCCTGGAGCCGTGAAATAATACTAGCGGGAGTCGGCGATGAGCAGTTCTTC.

The chain combines TRBV7-8 with TRBJ2-2, with D perhaps TRBD2 (5 bases). Germline CDR1 is SGHVS and CDR2 is FQNEAQ. With 5 bases removed from V and 7 bases from J, the gap between germline ends came to 20 bases. CDR3 size: 16 residues. This CDR3 reads CASSLHRRGLDGELFF. The CDR3 DNA follows: TGTGCCAGCAGCCTCCACAGACGAGGACTGGACGGGGAGCTGTTTTTT.

This clone was counted between two and nine times. The J gene is TRBJ1-1, the V gene TRBV6-5; the D gene is possibly TRBD1 (5 bases). Germline loops: CDR1 MNHEY, CDR2 SVGAGI. This CDR3 region has 14 residues. Trimming removed 10 bases from V and 5 bases from J, with 20 bases in between. The CDR3 bases are TGTGCCACGGGCGCAGGGTTGGCGCGAACTGAAGCTTTCTTT. This encodes CATGAGLARTEAFF.

This clone was detected a few times. The junction departs from germline at one end; a sequencing error may be responsible. The V gene is TRBV7-7, the J gene TRBJ1-1; D is ambiguous. CDR1 is SSHAT, CDR2 FNYEAQ, per germline (reference sequence). This CDR3 region has 13 residues. The CDR3 loop is CASSTRRATEAFF. The CDR3 nucleotides are TGTGCTAGCAGCACTAGGAGGGCCACTGAAGCTTTCTTT.

J is TRBJ1-4 and V is TRBV27, with D unclear. The V gene's germline CDR1 is MNHEY and CDR2 SMNVEV (reference sequence). CDR3 length: 14 amino acids. Trimming removed 3 bases at V and 3 bases at J, with 8 bases between. The CDR3 reads CASSFRVANEKLFF. In DNA, the CDR3 is TGTGCCAGCAGTTTTCGGGTTGCTAATGAAAAACTGTTTTTT.